This TCR beta chain was retrieved from a study of cytomegalovirus exposure and HLA in healthy donors. Turning to the study itself: An early data release held some 85 million unique TCRs from HLA-typed donors. The study's findings and limits: Relative to equally common others, HLA-associated TCR beta chains showed greater clonal expansion in a later analysis.

In the case of this clone: As yet, its antigen is unknown.

The study sampled nominally healthy donors, though unrecorded immune exposures were likely. Vbeta (60) and Jbeta (13) primers were used in the PCR. Libraries were prepared by immunoSEQ multiplex PCR; TCRdb keeps only in-frame clonotypes and omits some of them. The top ten clones hold approximately 7.4% of a sample with 20,000 to 25,000 clones, approximately 80% of them seen once. The CDR3 has 14 residues. The J segment lost 3 bases and the V segment lost 4 bases, leaving 5 bases of the junction unmatched. Germline CDR1 is SGHNT and CDR2 is YYREEE (reference sequence). The sample comprised PBMCs. This TCR came from a man in his 60s in good health and CMV-seronegative. This chain connects TRBV5-4 to TRBJ2-7; 9 bases line up with TRBD1. This CDR3 is CASSPGQGIYEQYF. CDR3 bases: TGTGCCAGCAGCCCGGGACAGGGTATCTACGAGCAGTACTTC.